The rows below give T cell receptor beta chains drawn from one sample of a study of T cell responses to AZD1222 COVID-19 vaccine. TCRdb's table, derived via immunoSEQ multiplex PCR, lists solely in-frame clones and lacks some. The data hold 75,000 to 95,000 clones, with roughly 85% observed a single time. The sample here was peripheral blood, taken on day 0 of AZD1222 vaccination. These receptors all come from an adult in good health. CDR3s include the opening cysteine and the closing phenylalanine or tryptophan. Where a row states a size, it is once, few, many or the class of an expanded clone; other rows omit it.

NA TRBV9 CASSQSGLPGGKLFF
NA TRBV27 CASSPPGSGPVQPQHF
NA TRBV2 CASSDGGLNTEAFF
NA TRBV6-5 CASRQGRGDQPQHF
NA TRBV4-2 CASSRAGQSPRGYTF
few TRBV7-2 CASSARPGTGTQYF
NA TRBV5-4 CASSPGRDSAYGYTF
NA TRBV4-1 CASSPEGQGKTQYF
NA TRBV7-3 CASSRGSRGAEAFF
NA TRBV3-1/TRBV3-2 CASSPLSRANHRGLFF
NA TRBV5-1 CASSQDVRNSPLHF
NA TRBV28 CASSPQTGTTDSPLHF
once TRBV5-1 CASSLGLAGNQETQYF
NA TRBV4-3 CASSQARDGANEKLFF
NA TRBV19 CASSPQGTMNTEAFF
NA TRBV28 CASRSGENQPQHF
NA TRBV7-9 CASGYRGDTQYF
few TRBV28 CASSLPGMNTEAFF
medium-sized TRBV4-3 CASSQGTGRYEQFF
NA TRBV10-3 CAISGVGGSDTQYF
NA TRBV19 CASTATVGLNTEAFF
NA TRBV6-6 CASRLQGYNSPLHF
NA TRBV5-4 CASSQDRGAYSNGYTF
NA TRBV19 CASSLAGVMLTDTQYF
NA TRBV25-1 CASSEAYQPQHF
NA TRBV5-5 CASSLAPPDTIYF
NA TRBV19 CASKTTGPVYGYTF
NA TRBV28 CATPRDRNPSYEQYF
NA TRBV18 CASSLFAGQDYQPQHF
NA TRBV7-8 CASSLTGTQNSPLHF
NA TRBV27 CASRDLKGGNQPQHF
NA TRBV5-1 CASSWGARETQYF
NA TRBV9 CASSAGLAATDTQYF
NA TRBV30 CAWSGGRGRSPLHF
NA TRBV5-6 CASSSIGQEIENIQYF
NA TRBV19 CASSTTVTYNEQFF
NA TRBV18 CASSLPDGLNTEAFF
NA TRBV9 CASSWADSGNTIYF
NA TRBV9 CASSILPGDTEAFF
NA TRBV5-1 CASSLESAGSGANVLTF
once TRBV24-1 CATSRDGLYGYTF
NA TRBV11-2 CASSLAQGSYNEQFF
NA TRBV18 CASSPPARGEQFF
NA TRBV5-4 CASSLVASNSPLHF